This T cell receptor (beta chain) was captured by sequencing in a study of patients and donors after allogeneic stem cell transplantation. Each CDR3 protein gets one entry after TCRdb re-called the RT-PCR reads with MiXCR. The table includes under 170,000 distinct CDR3 sequences, over 35% detected once. This clonotype has at least ten counts. V was shortened by 5 bases and J by 5 bases, with 19 bases between the two germline ends. CDR3 size: 16 residues. From germline, CDR1 is LNHDA and CDR2 SQIVND (reference sequence). The TCR originated in a human donor who was either an allogeneic HSCT recipient or a stem cell or donor lymphocyte infusion donor (not recorded which). It is not recorded whose cells these are; they may come from a transplant donor. The rearrangement joins TRBV19 to TRBJ1-5; perhaps TRBD1 as D (6 bases). The sequenced material came from blood, either unsorted or a sorted T cell fraction (not recorded which). The CDR3: CASSFIWDTSYQPQHF. Written as DNA, the CDR3 is TGTGCCAGTAGTTTTATATGGGACACTTCCTATCAGCCCCAGCATTTT.